This T cell receptor (beta chain) was captured in a study of T cells in Graves' hyperthyroidism and ophthalmopathy. Study findings and constraints: Appearing also in blood were most of the thyroid clonotypes expanded above 0.001.

Germline V CDR1 and CDR2: MNHEY, SVGAGI. The CDR3 contains 16 residues. The V gene end was trimmed by 1 base and the J gene end by 3 bases; junction bases not matched to a gene: 7. Researchers amplified the TCR beta CDR3 regions from RNA transcripts. First-round RT-PCR targeting the TCR CDR3 was performed with the HTBI primer set. Via MiXCR, TCRdb re-called the multiplex PCR reads, giving one row per CDR3 protein. The repertoire holds 450,000 to 550,000 distinct CDR3 sequences, less than 25% seen once, with around 11% in the top ten. The study left out patients who had uncontrolled infection, other autoimmune disease, pregnancy or lactation. PBMCs came from 9 to 10 ml fresh peripheral blood. A remark on this clonotype: The target antigen is unknown.

The origin of this receptor is a woman between 25 and 40 years old with Graves' ophthalmopathy. The V call is TRBV6-5, the J call TRBJ2-5, with 8 bases aligning to TRBD2. What was sequenced was blood. The CDR3 sequence: CASSYLSGGPEETQYF. CDR3 coding DNA: TGTGCCAGCAGTTACTTATCGGGGGGGCCCGAAGAGACCCAGTACTTC.